This TCR beta chain originates from a study of blood T cell repertoires in COVID-19. In germline, CDR1 is SGHTA, CDR2 FQGNSA. The V end lost 11 bases, the J end lost 6 bases, and 20 bases lay between the germline ends. CDR3 size: 13 residues. The authors' processing: The assay estimated nucleated cells by amplifying reference gene primers. Assay: immunoSEQ multiplex PCR; the TCRdb copy retains only in-frame clones and omits some. From that table come the V and J calls and clone size; the DNA was used to work out D and trimming. The sample has about 150,000 clones; around four fifths are singletons. The receptor was isolated from a woman in her forties or fifties who had recovered from COVID-19. Sequencing was carried out using PBMCs or T cells enriched from blood (not recorded which). The V and J genes are TRBV7-2 and TRBJ2-7; a weak D match, TRBD2 (7 bases). The CDR3 DNA sequence: TGTGCCGGGGGAACGGGGGGCAGGACCGAGCAGTACTTC. This gives the protein CAGGTGGRTEQYF.